This T cell receptor (beta chain) was identified during a study of Graves' ophthalmopathy and Graves' hyperthyroidism. Study-level points and caveats: For predicting ophthalmopathy progression, the model had nearly 71% sensitivity and 72.22% specificity.

CDR3 regions of TCR beta were amplified from RNA transcripts. The library came from an HTBI-primed first-round RT-PCR and a second-round multiplex PCR. A single record per CDR3 protein comes from TCRdb applying MiXCR to the multiplex PCR reads. This sample has fewer than 400,000 distinct CDR3 sequences, with 15% to 20% found just once. Trimming stripped 9 bases from V and 2 bases from J, with 14 bases between. Germline-derived CDR1 and CDR2 are MDHEN and SYDVKM. The CDR3 sequence is 15 residues long. This clonotype was seen ten or more times. The antigen is not known. None of the included patients had other autoimmune diseases, uncontrolled infections, pregnancy or lactation, as these led to exclusion.

The sequence came from a woman aged 18 to 35 with Graves' ophthalmopathy. The sequencing input was peripheral blood. V usage is TRBV28 and J usage is TRBJ1-6, with D possibly TRBD1 on 6 matching bases. For the CDR3, the DNA is TGTGCCAGTCAACTACAGGGCGCCTATAATTCACCCCTCCACTTT. This sequence encodes CASQLQGAYNSPLHF. The full variable domain, completed using reference TRBV28 and TRBJ1-6, is DVKVTQSSRYLVKRTGEKVFLECVQDMDHENMFWYRQDPGLGLRLIYFSYDVKMKEKGDIPEGYSVSREKKERFSLILESASTNQTSMYLCASQLQGAYNSPLHFGNGTRLTVT.